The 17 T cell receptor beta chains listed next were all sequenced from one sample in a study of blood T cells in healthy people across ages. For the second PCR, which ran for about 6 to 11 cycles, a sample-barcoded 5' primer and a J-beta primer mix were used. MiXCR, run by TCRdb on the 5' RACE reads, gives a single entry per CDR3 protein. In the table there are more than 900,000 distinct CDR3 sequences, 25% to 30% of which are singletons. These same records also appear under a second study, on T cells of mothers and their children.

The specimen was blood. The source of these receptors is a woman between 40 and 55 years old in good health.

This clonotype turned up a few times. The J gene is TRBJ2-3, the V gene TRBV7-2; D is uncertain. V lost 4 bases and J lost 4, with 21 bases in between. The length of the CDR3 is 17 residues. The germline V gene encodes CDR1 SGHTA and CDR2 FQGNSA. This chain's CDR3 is CASSSGPRVRGPDTQYF. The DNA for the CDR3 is TGTGCCAGCAGCTCAGGTCCCCGTGTCCGAGGCCCAGATACGCAGTATTTT.

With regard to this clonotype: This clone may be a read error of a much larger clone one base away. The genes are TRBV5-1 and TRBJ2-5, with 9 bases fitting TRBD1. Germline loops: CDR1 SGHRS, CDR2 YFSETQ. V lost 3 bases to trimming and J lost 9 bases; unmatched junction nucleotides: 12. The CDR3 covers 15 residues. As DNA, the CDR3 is TGCGCCAGCAGCTCAGGACAGGGGTCCACCGCGTCCCAGTACTTC. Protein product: CASSSGQGSTASQYF.

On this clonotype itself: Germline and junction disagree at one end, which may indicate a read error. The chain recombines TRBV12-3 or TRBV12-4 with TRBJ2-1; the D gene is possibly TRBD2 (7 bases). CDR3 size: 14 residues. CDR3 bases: TGTGTCAGCAGCCTCGGCGGGGGCCACAATGAGCAGTTCTTC. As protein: CVSSLGGGHNEQFF.

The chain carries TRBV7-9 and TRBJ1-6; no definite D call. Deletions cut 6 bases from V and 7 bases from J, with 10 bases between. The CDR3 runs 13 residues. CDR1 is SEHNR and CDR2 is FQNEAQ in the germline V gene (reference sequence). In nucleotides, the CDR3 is TGTGCCAGCAGGCCCAGACCGAATTCACCCCTCCACTTT. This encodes CASRPRPNSPLHF. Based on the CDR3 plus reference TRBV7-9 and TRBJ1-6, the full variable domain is DTGVSQNPRHKITKRGQNVTFRCDPISEHNRLYWYRQTLGQGPEFLTYFQNEAQLEKSRLLSDRFSAERPKGSFSTLEIQRTEQGDSAMYLCASRPRPNSPLHFGNGTRLTVT.

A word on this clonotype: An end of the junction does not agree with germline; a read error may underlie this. This CDR3 is CASNKGNNYDYTF. CDR3 bases: TGTGCCAGCAACAAGGGGAATAACTATGACTACACCTTC. The J gene is TRBJ1-2, the V gene TRBV6-1, with D possibly matching TRBD1 (5 bases). The CDR3 consists of 13 residues. Per germline, CDR1 MNHNS and CDR2 SASEGT.

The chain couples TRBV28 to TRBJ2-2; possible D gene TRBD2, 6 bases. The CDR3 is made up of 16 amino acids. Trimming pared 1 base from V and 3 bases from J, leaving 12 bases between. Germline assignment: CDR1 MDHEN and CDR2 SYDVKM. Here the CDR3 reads CASSLLGPGDTGELFF. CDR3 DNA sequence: TGTGCCAGCAGTTTATTGGGGCCGGGGGACACCGGGGAGCTGTTTTTT.

The CDR3 here is CASSKGTLSSYEQYF. CDR3 in DNA: TGTGCCAGCAGCAAAGGGACACTCAGCTCCTACGAGCAGTACTTC. The gene calls are TRBV5-8 and TRBJ2-7; D is perhaps TRBD1 (6 bases). The CDR3 runs to 15 residues. The V gene's germline CDR1 is SGHTS and CDR2 YDEGEE. Trimming removed 4 bases at V and 0 bases at J, with 14 bases between.

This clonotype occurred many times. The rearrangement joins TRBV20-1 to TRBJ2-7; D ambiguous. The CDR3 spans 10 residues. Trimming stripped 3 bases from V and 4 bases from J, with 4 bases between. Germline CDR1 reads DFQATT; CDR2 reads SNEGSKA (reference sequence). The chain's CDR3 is CSARDYEQYF. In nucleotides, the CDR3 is TGCAGTGCTAGGGATTACGAGCAGTACTTC.

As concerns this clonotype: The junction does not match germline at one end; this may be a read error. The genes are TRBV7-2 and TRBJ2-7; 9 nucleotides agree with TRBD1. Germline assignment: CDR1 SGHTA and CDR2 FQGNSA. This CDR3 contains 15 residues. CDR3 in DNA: TGTGCCAGCAGCCTGCCGGGACAGGGTGCCAACGACCAGTACTTC. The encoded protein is CASSLPGQGANDQYF.

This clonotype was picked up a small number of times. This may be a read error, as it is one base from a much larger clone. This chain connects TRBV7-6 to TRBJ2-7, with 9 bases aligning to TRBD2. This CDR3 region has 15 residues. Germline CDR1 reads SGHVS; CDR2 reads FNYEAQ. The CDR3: CTSSLEVAGDYEQYF. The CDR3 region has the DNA TGTACCAGCAGCTTAGAAGTAGCGGGGGACTACGAGCAGTACTTC.

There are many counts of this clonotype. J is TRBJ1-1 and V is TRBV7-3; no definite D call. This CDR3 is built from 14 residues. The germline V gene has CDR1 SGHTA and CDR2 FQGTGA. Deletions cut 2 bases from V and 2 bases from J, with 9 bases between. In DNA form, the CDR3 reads TGTGCCAGCAGCTTATATCCAGGAAACACTGAAGCTTTCTTT. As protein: CASSLYPGNTEAFF.

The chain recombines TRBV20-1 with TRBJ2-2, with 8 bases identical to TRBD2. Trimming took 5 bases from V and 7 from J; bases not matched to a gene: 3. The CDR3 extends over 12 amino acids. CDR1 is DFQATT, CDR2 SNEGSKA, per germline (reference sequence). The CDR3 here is CSAVSGVGELFF. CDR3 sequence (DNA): TGCAGTGCTGTTAGCGGGGTCGGGGAGCTGTTTTTT.

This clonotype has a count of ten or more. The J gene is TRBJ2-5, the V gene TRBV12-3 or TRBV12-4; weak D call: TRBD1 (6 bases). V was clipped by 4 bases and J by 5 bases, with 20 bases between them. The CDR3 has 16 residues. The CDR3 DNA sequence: TGTGCCAGCAGTTCCAGGACAGACTGGTCCGGGGAGACCCAGTACTTC. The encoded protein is CASSSRTDWSGETQYF.

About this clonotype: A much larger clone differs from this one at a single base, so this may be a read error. The CDR3 reads CASSPYGFYNEQFF. The CDR3 DNA reads as TGTGCCAGCAGCCCCTATGGCTTCTACAATGAGCAGTTCTTC. The genes are TRBV7-3 and TRBJ2-1, with D unclear. The V gene lost 5 bases and the J gene lost 3 bases, with 11 bases spanning the gap. This CDR3 comprises 14 residues. Looked up from germline, CDR1 is SGHTA and CDR2 is FQGTGA.

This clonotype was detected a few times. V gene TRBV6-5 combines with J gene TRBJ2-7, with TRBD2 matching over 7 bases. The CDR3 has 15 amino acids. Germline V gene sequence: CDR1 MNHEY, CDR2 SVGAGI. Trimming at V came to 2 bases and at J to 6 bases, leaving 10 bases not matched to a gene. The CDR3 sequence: CASSYAGTTLSEQYF. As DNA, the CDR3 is TGTGCCAGCAGTTACGCCGGGACTACCCTTAGCGAGCAGTACTTC.

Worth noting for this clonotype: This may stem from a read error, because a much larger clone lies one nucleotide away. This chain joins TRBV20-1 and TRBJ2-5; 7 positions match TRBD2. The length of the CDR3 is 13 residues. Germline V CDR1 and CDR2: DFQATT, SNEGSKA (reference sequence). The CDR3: CSASQQRGESQYF. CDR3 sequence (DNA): TGCAGTGCTAGTCAGCAGCGGGGAGAGTCCCAGTACTTC.

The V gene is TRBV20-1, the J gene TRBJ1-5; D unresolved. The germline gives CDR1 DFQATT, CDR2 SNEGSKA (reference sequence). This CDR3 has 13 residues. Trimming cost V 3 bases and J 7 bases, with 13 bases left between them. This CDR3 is CSASRGSRQPQHF. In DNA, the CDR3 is TGCAGTGCTAGCCGAGGGTCCCGCCAGCCCCAGCATTTT.